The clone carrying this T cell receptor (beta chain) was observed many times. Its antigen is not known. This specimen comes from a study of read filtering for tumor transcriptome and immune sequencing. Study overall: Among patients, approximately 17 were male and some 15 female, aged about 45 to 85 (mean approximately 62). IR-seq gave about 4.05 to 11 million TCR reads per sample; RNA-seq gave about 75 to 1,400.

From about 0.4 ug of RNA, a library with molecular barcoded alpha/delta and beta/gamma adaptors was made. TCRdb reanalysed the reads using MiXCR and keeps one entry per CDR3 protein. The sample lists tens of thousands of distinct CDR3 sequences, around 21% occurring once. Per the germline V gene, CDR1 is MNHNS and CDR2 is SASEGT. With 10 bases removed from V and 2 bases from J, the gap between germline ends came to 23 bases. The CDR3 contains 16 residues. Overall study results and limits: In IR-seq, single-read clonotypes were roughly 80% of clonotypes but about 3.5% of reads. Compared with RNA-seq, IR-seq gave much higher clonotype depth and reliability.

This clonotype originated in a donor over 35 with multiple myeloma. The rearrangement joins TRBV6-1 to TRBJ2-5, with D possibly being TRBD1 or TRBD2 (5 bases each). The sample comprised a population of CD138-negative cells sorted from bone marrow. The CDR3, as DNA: TGTGCCACCGGAAGCGAACCGGGACGCCATCAAGAGACCCAGTACTTC. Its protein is CATGSEPGRHQETQYF.